The 27 T cell receptor beta chains given below trace back to one sample, sequenced in a study of shared clonotypes between healthy human individuals. Assay: immunoSEQ multiplex PCR; the TCRdb copy retains only in-frame clones and omits some. In the table there are just over 2,000,000 clones, roughly 94% of which are singletons. The source material was naive CD4+ T cells sorted from blood. Indicated subset: CD45RA+ positively selected. These receptor sequences come from a man between 18 and 35 years old in good health.

The J gene is TRBJ2-7, the V gene TRBV20-1; D is unclear. V shed 4 bases and J shed 4 bases, with 5 bases lying between them. The CDR3 extends over 10 amino acids. CDR1 and CDR2 (germline): DFQATT, SNEGSKA (reference sequence). The chain's CDR3 is CSATGYEQYF. Written as DNA, the CDR3 is TGCAGTGCTACAGGTTACGAGCAGTACTTC.

This chain links TRBV15 with TRBJ1-3, with D hard to call. Germline CDR1 and CDR2: LNHNV and YYDKDF (reference sequence). This CDR3 contains 15 residues. With 7 bases removed from V and 0 bases from J, the gap between germline ends came to 13 bases. CDR3: CATTPGHFSGNTIYF. CDR3 nucleotides: TGTGCCACCACCCCGGGCCATTTCTCTGGAAACACCATATATTTT. Drawing the rest from reference TRBV15 and TRBJ1-3, the complete variable domain is DAMVIQNPRYQVTQFGKPVTLSCSQTLNHNVMYWYQQKSSQAPKLLFHYYDKDFNNEADTPDNFQSRRPNTSFCFLDIRSPGLGDTAMYLCATTPGHFSGNTIYFGEGSWLTVV.

The chain has TRBV2 and TRBJ1-3; the match to TRBD1 covers 8 bases. Germline lookup yields CDR1 SNHLY and CDR2 FYNNEI. The CDR3 has 14 residues. Losses at the gene ends were 4 bases for V and 9 bases for J; bases not matched to a gene: 8. DNA for the CDR3: TGTGCCAGCAGTGGACAGGGGCCGATGGGCACCATATATTTT. Its protein is CASSGQGPMGTIYF.

This clone was seen a single time. The chain has TRBV5-1 and TRBJ1-4; 8 bases fit TRBD1. The trim removed 4 bases at V and 4 bases at J, leaving 6 bases unmatched. Germline CDR1 reads SGHRS; CDR2 reads YFSETQ. The CDR3 totals 15 residues. The CDR3 nucleotides read TGCGCCAGCAGCAAGGGACAGGAGTATAATGAAAAACTGTTTTTT. Its protein product is CASSKGQEYNEKLFF.

V is TRBV7-2 and J is TRBJ2-3; D unresolved. The CDR3 totals 11 residues. The germline gives CDR1 SGHTA, CDR2 FQGNSA. V was cut by 7 bases and J by 2 bases, with 4 bases left in between. The DNA of the CDR3 is TGTGCCAGCACCAACACAGATACGCAGTATTTT. The encoded protein is CASTNTDTQYF.

The chain has TRBV6-1 and TRBJ1-1, with a weak D call TRBD1 (6 bases). CDR1 and CDR2 from the germline V gene are MNHNS and SASEGT. Deletions cut 5 bases from V and 4 bases from J, with 14 bases between. The CDR3 runs to 14 residues. This chain's CDR3 is CASSSQGSRTEAFF. CDR3 coding DNA: TGTGCCAGCAGTTCACAGGGAAGTCGCACTGAAGCTTTCTTT.

This clone was observed once. This chain's CDR3 is CASSDGNGYTF. As DNA, the CDR3 is TGTGCCAGCAGTGACGGGAATGGCTACACCTTC. The rearrangement links TRBV6-1 to TRBJ1-2; D gene unclear. In germline, CDR1 is MNHNS, CDR2 SASEGT. V was shortened by 3 bases and J by 6 bases, with 5 bases between the two germline ends. The CDR3 has 11 amino acids.

V is TRBV4-3 and J is TRBJ2-5; D tentatively reads TRBD1 or TRBD2 (5 bases each). The CDR3 is 16 residues long. The ends were cut back, 0 bases at V and 7 bases at J, with 18 bases in the middle. From germline, CDR1 is LGHNA and CDR2 YSLEER. The CDR3 nucleotides are TGCGCCAGCAGCCAAGATGAGGGGCAGACCTTCGGGACCCAGTACTTC. Encoded protein: CASSQDEGQTFGTQYF.

The chain combines TRBV19 with TRBJ1-2, with D perhaps matching TRBD1 (5 bases). CDR3 length: 15 amino acids. Trimming pared 4 bases from V and 2 bases from J, leaving 14 bases between. Germline loops: CDR1 LNHDA, CDR2 SQIVND (reference sequence). The CDR3 DNA follows: TGTGCCAGTAGTACCGGGGGGGTAACGAACTATGGCTACACCTTC. The encoded protein is CASSTGGVTNYGYTF.

The genes are TRBV5-1 and TRBJ2-5; 8 bases line up with TRBD2. Losses at the gene ends were 7 bases for V and 2 bases for J; bases not matched to a gene: 4. Germline V gene sequence: CDR1 SGHRS, CDR2 YFSETQ. The CDR3 consists of 13 residues. As DNA, the CDR3 is TGCGCCAGCGCCCGGGGGGGTCAAGAGACCCAGTACTTC. It encodes CASARGGQETQYF. The full variable domain, its missing parts supplied by reference TRBV5-1 and TRBJ2-5, is KAGVTQTPRYLIKTRGQQVTLSCSPISGHRSVSWYQQTPGQGLQFLFEYFSETQRNKGNFPGRFSGRQFSNSRSEMNVSTLELGDSALYLCASARGGQETQYFGPGTRLLVL.

Concerning this clone: This specimen includes other DNA sequences encoding the same CDR3. The J gene is TRBJ2-1, the V gene TRBV5-1, with D possibly being TRBD1 (6 bases). The V gene lost 4 bases and the J gene lost 4 bases, with 9 bases spanning the gap. Germline CDR1 and CDR2: SGHRS and YFSETQ. There are 13 residues in the CDR3. DNA for the CDR3: TGCGCCAGCAGCCCTGGGACATACAATGAGCAGTTCTTC. As protein: CASSPGTYNEQFF. The full variable domain, with the rest looked up from reference TRBV5-1 and TRBJ2-1, is KAGVTQTPRYLIKTRGQQVTLSCSPISGHRSVSWYQQTPGQGLQFLFEYFSETQRNKGNFPGRFSGRQFSNSRSEMNVSTLELGDSALYLCASSPGTYNEQFFGPGTRLTVL.

This rearrangement joins TRBV9 to TRBJ2-7; D is undetermined. The germline V gene encodes CDR1 SGDLS and CDR2 YYNGEE. The CDR3 runs 13 residues. V gave up 0 bases and J gave up 5 bases, with 9 bases separating them. This CDR3 reads CASSVAYSNEQYF. The CDR3 DNA reads TGTGCCAGCAGCGTAGCCTACAGCAACGAGCAGTACTTC.

The rearrangement uses TRBV2 and TRBJ2-7; D gene unclear. This CDR3 comprises 14 residues. V was clipped by 9 bases and J by 8 bases, with 23 bases between them. CDR1 is SNHLY, CDR2 FYNNEI, per germline. The CDR3: CASIVTVPAGKQYF. The DNA of the CDR3 is TGTGCCAGTATCGTTACGGTCCCCGCTGGAAAGCAGTACTTC.

The chain is built from TRBV5-1 and TRBJ1-2; D gene unclear. Germline CDR1 reads SGHRS; CDR2 reads YFSETQ. The CDR3 is 14 amino acids. The V gene lost 0 bases and the J gene lost 5 bases, with 11 bases spanning the gap. The chain's CDR3 is CASSLDNGFYGYTF. CDR3 nucleotides: TGCGCCAGCAGCTTGGACAATGGGTTTTATGGCTACACCTTC.

For this clone: The junction departs from the called germline gene at one end, perhaps through a read error. Other DNA sequences in the sample encode the same CDR3. The chain uses TRBV29-1 and TRBJ1-1; no reliable D call. CDR1 and CDR2 from the germline V gene are SQVTM and ANQGSEA. The CDR3 runs to 11 residues. CDR3 bases: TGCAGCGTTGTAGGGAACGCTGAAGCTTTCTTT. This sequence encodes CSVVGNAEAFF. Full variable domain (rest looked up from reference TRBV29-1 and TRBJ1-1): SAVISQKPSRDICQRGTSLTIQCQVDSQVTMMFWYRQQPGQSLTLIATANQGSEATYESGFVIDKFPISRPNLTFSTLTVSNMSPEDSSIYLCSVVGNAEAFFGQGTRLTVV.

This clone occurred a few times. This chain uses TRBV6-5 with TRBJ1-6; TRBD1 aligns across 7 bases. The J segment lost 7 bases and the V segment lost 2 bases, leaving 5 bases of the junction unmatched. This CDR3 spans 15 amino acids. Germline V gene lookup returns CDR1 MNHEY and CDR2 SVGAGI. Here the CDR3 reads CASSYQTGQNSPLHF. Written as DNA, the CDR3 is TGTGCCAGCAGTTACCAGACAGGGCAGAATTCACCCCTCCACTTT.

The rearrangement links TRBV7-2 to TRBJ1-1, with no clear D. CDR1 and CDR2 from the germline V gene are SGHTA and FQGNSA. CDR3 length equals 13 residues. Between the trimmed V and J ends, which lost 2 bases and 4 bases, there was a span of 8 bases. This CDR3 is CASSLFGGTEAFF. CDR3 nucleotides: TGTGCCAGCAGCTTATTCGGTGGCACTGAAGCTTTCTTT.

The chain joins TRBV9 to TRBJ2-1; D unclear. V gave up 4 bases and J gave up 2 bases, with 16 bases separating them. This CDR3 has 16 amino acids. The germline CDR1 and CDR2 sequences are SGDLS and YYNGEE. Here the CDR3 DNA reads TGTGCCAGCAGCTCCCAGACTCCTAGTCCCTACAATGAGCAGTTCTTC. Translation gives CASSSQTPSPYNEQFF.

The chain couples TRBV6-1 to TRBJ2-5; the D is unclear. The CDR3 contains 16 residues. Trimming took off 6 bases at V and 1 base at J, with 18 bases between the two ends. Looked up from germline, CDR1 is MNHNS and CDR2 is SASEGT. The CDR3 reads CASREIPRVPQETQYF. CDR3 nucleotide sequence: TGTGCCAGCAGAGAAATACCACGGGTACCCCAAGAGACCCAGTACTTC.

V usage is TRBV6-6 and J usage is TRBJ2-5, with 10 bases identical to TRBD1. Looked up from germline, CDR1 is MNHNY and CDR2 is SVGAGI (reference sequence). Losses at the gene ends were 6 bases for V and 4 bases for J; bases not matched to a gene: 5. The CDR3 length is 14 residues. The CDR3 loop reads CASRPGTGVETQYF. In nucleotides, the CDR3 is TGTGCCAGCAGACCCGGGACAGGGGTAGAGACCCAGTACTTC.

This clone was seen ten or more times. The chain carries TRBV14 and TRBJ1-1, with unresolved D. Germline values: CDR1 SGHDN, CDR2 FVKESK. CDR3 length: 15 amino acids. V shed 0 bases and J shed 4 bases, with 12 bases lying between them. The chain's CDR3 is CASSQEPTRGTEAFF. The CDR3 DNA follows: TGTGCCAGCAGCCAAGAGCCGACTCGAGGCACTGAAGCTTTCTTT.

This clone was recorded once. The same CDR3 is also encoded by other DNA sequences in this sample. The chain is built from TRBV30 and TRBJ2-7; perhaps TRBD1 as D (5 bases). Germline V gene lookup returns CDR1 GTSNPN and CDR2 SVGIG (reference sequence). V lost 0 bases and J 4 bases, leaving 10 bases between the germline ends. This CDR3 spans 13 amino acids. The DNA for the CDR3 is TGTGCCTGGAGTGTAGGGGTGGCTTACGAGCAGTACTTC. Its protein product is CAWSVGVAYEQYF.

V gene TRBV6-6 combines with J gene TRBJ2-2, with 7 bases lining up with TRBD1. The CDR3 is 14 amino acids. V was pared by 8 bases and J by 4 bases, with 7 bases of the junction left unmatched. Germline CDR1 and CDR2: MNHNY and SVGAGI (reference sequence). CDR3 in amino acids: CASHGAGGTGELFF. Written as DNA, the CDR3 is TGTGCCAGCCACGGGGCAGGGGGCACCGGGGAGCTGTTTTTT.

This clone was recorded only once. The V and J genes are TRBV7-8 and TRBJ2-1; no firm D call. Trimming stripped 3 bases from V and 6 bases from J, with 9 bases between. The germline V gene encodes CDR1 SGHVS and CDR2 FQNEAQ. The CDR3 spans 13 residues. CDR3 loop: CASSFLDPNEQFF. The CDR3 nucleotides read TGTGCCAGCAGCTTCCTGGACCCCAATGAGCAGTTCTTC.

With respect to this clone: This CDR3 is also generated by other DNA sequences in the sample. V and J are TRBV6-5 and TRBJ1-2; D is undetermined. Trimming took off 0 bases at V and 4 bases at J, with 9 bases between the two ends. The CDR3 totals 14 residues. The germline V gene encodes CDR1 MNHEY and CDR2 SVGAGI. In nucleotides, the CDR3 is TGTGCCAGCAGTTACTCGCGACGGGGCTATGGCTACACCTTC. As protein: CASSYSRRGYGYTF.

The chain is built from TRBV9 and TRBJ2-2; no reliable D call. The CDR3 is 16 amino acids. The germline CDR1 and CDR2 sequences are SGDLS and YYNGEE. The V end was cut by 0 bases, the J end by 1 base, with 10 bases between. The CDR3 loop reads CASSVGPGRNTGELFF. The CDR3 DNA reads TGTGCCAGCAGCGTAGGTCCAGGCAGGAACACCGGGGAGCTGTTTTTT. Together with reference TRBV9 and TRBJ2-2, the CDR3 gives the full variable domain: DSGVTQTPKHLITATGQRVTLRCSPRSGDLSVYWYQQSLDQGLQFLIQYYNGEERAKGNILERFSAQQFPDLHSELNLSSLELGDSALYFCASSVGPGRNTGELFFGEGSRLTVL.

The V gene is TRBV2, the J gene TRBJ2-7, with D possibly TRBD2 on 6 matching bases. CDR1 SNHLY and CDR2 FYNNEI come from the germline V gene. Trimming shortened V by 6 bases and J by 0 bases, and 9 bases separated the two germline ends. The CDR3 runs 13 residues. The DNA for the CDR3 is TGTGCCAGCAGGCGGGACGCCTCCTACGAGCAGTACTTC. It yields the protein CASRRDASYEQYF.